One and the same sample provided the 20 T cell receptor beta chains below, sequenced in a study of early T cells in non-severe SARS-CoV-2 infection. MiXCR was run by TCRdb on the 5' RACE reads, yielding one entry per CDR3 protein. The table lists about 110,000 distinct CDR3 sequences, about an eighth of them singletons, with around 2.9% in the top ten. The source material was whole blood. The source is an adult who was a healthcare worker with PCR-confirmed SARS-CoV-2 infection or an uninfected control (not recorded which).

This clonotype appeared a few times. The rearrangement joins TRBV29-1 to TRBJ2-7; weak D call: TRBD2 (6 bases). Germline CDR1 is SQVTM and CDR2 is ANQGSEA. This CDR3 comprises 13 residues. V was shortened by 4 bases and J by 0 bases, with 10 bases between the two germline ends. The CDR3 loop reads CSVAAGSSYEQYF. CDR3 nucleotide sequence: TGCAGCGTTGCGGCGGGGAGCTCCTACGAGCAGTACTTC.

The gene calls are TRBV19 and TRBJ2-1; 10 bases map to TRBD2. This CDR3 region has 19 residues. J gave up 0 bases and V 7 bases, and 15 bases lay outside the gene matches. Germline CDR1 reads LNHDA; CDR2 reads SQIVND (reference sequence). CDR3 bases: TGTGCCAGTAAGCGGGGGCAAAAGCGGGAGGGAAGCTCCTACAATGAGCAGTTCTTC. Translated, it gives CASKRGQKREGSSYNEQFF.

This clonotype came up many times. V gene TRBV20-1 combines with J gene TRBJ2-1, with 10 bases identical to TRBD2. V trimming: 3 bases; J trimming: 0 bases; junction bases outside the gene matches: 11. This CDR3 is 18 amino acids long. Germline CDR1 DFQATT, CDR2 SNEGSKA (reference sequence). CDR3 DNA: TGCAGTGCTAGTTCTAGCGGGGGCCCTACGAGCTCCTACAATGAGCAGTTCTTC. It codes for CSASSSGGPTSSYNEQFF.

This clonotype was seen a few times. V gene TRBV7-3 combines with J gene TRBJ2-7; D is perhaps TRBD2 (6 bases). Per the germline V gene, CDR1 is SGHTA and CDR2 is FQGTGA. V was trimmed by 4 bases and J by 6 bases, leaving 19 bases between them. The CDR3 covers 15 residues. CDR3 loop: CASSYVAGSSSEQYF. The CDR3 coding sequence is TGTGCCAGCAGCTACGTCGCGGGGTCGTCTAGCGAGCAGTACTTC.

This clonotype was counted between two and nine times. This rearrangement joins TRBV14 to TRBJ2-5; perhaps TRBD2 as D (5 bases). The germline V and J ends were trimmed by 4 bases and 2 bases, with 11 bases remaining between them. The CDR3 runs 14 residues. Per the germline V gene, CDR1 is SGHDN and CDR2 is FVKESK. The DNA of the CDR3 is TGTGCCAGCAGCCCTCGGGATTTTCAAGAGACCCAGTACTTC. Residues: CASSPRDFQETQYF.

This clonotype was seen many times. In DNA form, the CDR3 reads TGTGCCAGCAAACCGGACAGTGCAACTAATGAAAAACTGTTTTTT. Its translation is CASKPDSATNEKLFF. The chain employs TRBV10-3 and TRBJ1-4; the D gene is possibly TRBD1 (6 bases). V dropped 10 bases and J dropped 0 bases, with 15 bases sitting between them. Germline CDR1 is ENHRY and CDR2 is SYGVKD. The CDR3 length is 15 residues.

DNA of the CDR3: TGCAGTGCTAGACCAGGGATCACAGATACGCAGTATTTT. This encodes CSARPGITDTQYF. The chain joins TRBV20-1 to TRBJ2-3, with D perhaps TRBD1 (5 bases). There are 13 residues in the CDR3. Germline CDR1 DFQATT, CDR2 SNEGSKA (reference sequence). Trimming removed 2 bases from V and 2 bases from J, with 8 bases in between.

This clonotype was seen repeatedly, ten times or more. The V call is TRBV2, the J call TRBJ1-5, with D possibly matching TRBD1 (5 bases). The V gene's germline CDR1 is SNHLY and CDR2 FYNNEI. This CDR3 has 14 residues. The ends were cut back, 1 base at V and 7 bases at J, with 11 bases in the middle. This CDR3 reads CASSEEVGGQPQHF. The CDR3 DNA sequence: TGTGCCAGCAGTGAAGAAGTCGGGGGACAGCCCCAGCATTTT.

This clonotype was detected ten times or more. The chain uses TRBV12-5 and TRBJ2-1; TRBD2 matches 15 bases. Germline trimming cut 6 bases from V and 10 bases from J; bases unmatched to any gene: 10. This CDR3 is 16 amino acids long. The germline V gene has CDR1 LGHNT and CDR2 FRNRAP. The CDR3 nucleotides are TGTGCTAGTGGCCTCATCGGACTAGCGGGAGGGAACGAGCAGTTCTTC. Amino acids: CASGLIGLAGGNEQFF.

In its sample, this clonotype was seen once. The genes are TRBV27 and TRBJ2-1, with TRBD2 matching over 7 bases. Germline loops: CDR1 MNHEY, CDR2 SMNVEV (reference sequence). The ends lost 3 bases at V and 13 bases at J; junction bases unmatched: 24. This CDR3 is 18 amino acids long. The CDR3 DNA reads as TGTGCCAGCAGTTTTCTCCCCCCGGCGGGAGACCTAACCTCGGGACAGTTCTTC. Residues: CASSFLPPAGDLTSGQFF.

The chain employs TRBV10-3 and TRBJ2-7; D may match TRBD1 or TRBD2 (6 bases each). The germline V gene encodes CDR1 ENHRY and CDR2 SYGVKD. V shed 4 bases and J shed 7 bases, with 17 bases lying between them. The CDR3 runs 14 residues. As DNA, the CDR3 is TGTGCCATCAGTGCGGGGGCCTCTCGGGGGGAGCAGTACTTC. This translates into CAISAGASRGEQYF.

The chain combines TRBV15 with TRBJ2-1; tentative D call: TRBD2 (7 bases). This CDR3 spans 17 amino acids. Germline loops: CDR1 LNHNV, CDR2 YYDKDF (reference sequence). V gave up 2 bases and J gave up 8 bases, with 22 bases separating them. The CDR3 nucleotides read TGTGCCACCAGCAGACTAGTAAGGGGGATTCTAGCGGATGAGCAGTTCTTC. This translates into CATSRLVRGILADEQFF.

This clonotype occurred many times. The chain employs TRBV7-6 and TRBJ2-3; 9 bases line up with TRBD1. V shed 5 bases, J shed 4 bases, and the junction held 10 bases outside the gene matches. CDR3 length: 16 residues. CDR1 and CDR2 from the germline V gene are SGHVS and FNYEAQ. The CDR3 coding sequence is TGTGCCAGCAGCCCCCGACAGGGGGAGGAGGCAGATACGCAGTATTTT. It yields the protein CASSPRQGEEADTQYF.

This clonotype was seen only once. V gene TRBV19 combines with J gene TRBJ1-5; a possible D gene is TRBD1 (5 bases). Trimming cost V 5 bases and J 0 bases, with 14 bases left between them. Germline V gives CDR1 LNHDA, CDR2 SQIVND (reference sequence). This CDR3 has 16 amino acids. CDR3 DNA: TGTGCCAGTAGTCCTAGTCGGGGGGTTAGCAATCAGCCCCAGCATTTT. The encoded protein is CASSPSRGVSNQPQHF.

This rearrangement joins TRBV7-8 to TRBJ2-3; 7 bases map to TRBD2. After removal of 3 bases from V and 11 bases from J, the junction contained 5 bases not matched to a gene. Germline CDR1 SGHVS, CDR2 FQNEAQ. This CDR3 has 12 residues. The CDR3 region is CASSLERGGQYF. The CDR3 DNA reads TGTGCCAGCAGCTTGGAGCGGGGAGGGCAGTATTTT.

This clonotype was seen only a few times. The genes are TRBV14 and TRBJ1-2; no clear D. Germline CDR1 reads SGHDN; CDR2 reads FVKESK. The CDR3 covers 18 residues. Trimming cost V 0 bases and J 2 bases, with 19 bases left between them. The CDR3 sequence is CASSQDWGGPTLNYGYTF. The CDR3 DNA reads as TGTGCCAGCAGCCAAGATTGGGGAGGCCCGACCTTAAACTATGGCTACACCTTC. The entire variable domain, with the rest obtained from reference TRBV14 and TRBJ1-2, is as follows: EAGVTQFPSHSVIEKGQTVTLRCDPISGHDNLYWYRRVMGKEIKFLLHFVKESKQDESGMPNNRFLAERTGGTYSTLKVQPAELEDSGVYFCASSQDWGGPTLNYGYTFGSGTRLTVV.

This clonotype was recorded many times. This rearrangement joins TRBV20-1 to TRBJ2-1; TRBD2 is a possible D gene (5 bases). The CDR3 extends over 14 amino acids. V was cut by 3 bases and J by 3 bases, with 12 bases left in between. CDR1 is DFQATT and CDR2 is SNEGSKA in the germline V gene (reference sequence). The CDR3 DNA reads as TGCAGTGCTAGTGCCTCGGGAAACTACAATGAGCAGTTCTTC. This codes for CSASASGNYNEQFF.

This clonotype was counted many times. The rearrangement joins TRBV20-1 to TRBJ2-5, with a possible D match to TRBD1 (6 bases). The CDR3 covers 17 residues. CDR1 and CDR2 (germline): DFQATT, SNEGSKA (reference sequence). Trimming stripped 6 bases from V and 4 bases from J, with 27 bases between. The CDR3 DNA reads as TGCAGTGCCACCAGGGGCGGGCCGGTTGATTTTTTAGAGACCCAGTACTTC. Its translation: CSATRGGPVDFLETQYF.

The sample holds many counts of this clonotype. The chain is built from TRBV7-6 and TRBJ2-1; the match to TRBD2 covers 9 bases. The CDR3 contains 12 residues. Losses at the gene ends were 8 bases for V and 4 bases for J; bases not matched to a gene: 0. Germline CDR1 and CDR2: SGHVS and FNYEAQ. The CDR3 DNA sequence: TGTGCCAGCGGACTAGCGTACAATGAGCAGTTCTTC. It codes for CASGLAYNEQFF.

As DNA, the CDR3 is TGTGCCAGCAGCTCCCCCCAAGGCTCCTACAATGAGCAGTTCTTC. Translating it yields CASSSPQGSYNEQFF. The chain is built from TRBV7-3 and TRBJ2-1, with unresolved D. The CDR3 consists of 15 residues. The germline CDR1 and CDR2 sequences are SGHTA and FQGTGA. Trimming took off 4 bases at V and 0 bases at J, with 10 bases between the two ends.